This T cell receptor (beta chain) is from a study of neurological immune-mediated disorders. TCRdb recomputed calls from the 5' RACE reads with MiXCR, one row per CDR3 protein. Of tens of thousands of distinct CDR3 sequences listed, around 7.8% are singletons. This clonotype occurred many times. Trimming took 3 bases from V and 4 from J; bases not matched to a gene: 17. The CDR3 is 18 residues long. Germline-derived CDR1 and CDR2 are SGHNT and YENEEA. The specimen was PBMCs. This TCR derives from a woman aged 40 to 50 in good health. The rearrangement links TRBV11-3 to TRBJ2-7; TRBD2 matches at 8 bases. The DNA of the CDR3 is TGTGCCAGCAGCTTCGAGAGCGGGGGCGGGCAGGGCTCTTACGAGCAGTACTTC. Translating gives CASSFESGGGQGSYEQYF.